This entry is about one T cell receptor beta chain. This clone was seen once. Its recognized antigen is unknown. The sample holds no much larger clone one base away, and base qualities are not on file. V sheds 2 bases and J sheds 4 bases, leaving 20 bases between their ends. CDR1 SGHDT and CDR2 YYEEEE were looked up in the germline V gene. From its cysteine to its phenylalanine, the CDR3 spans 17 amino acids. Only CDR3 DNA is held: 51 bases, read in frame from base 1. TCRbeta CDR3 regions were amplified from genomic DNA by means of the immunoSEQ Assay, a bias-controlled multiplex PCR. The source study handled its data this way. Within the assay, amplification of reference gene primers was used to estimate how many nucleated cells each sample contained. Sequence reads were collapsed and filtered to measure the absolute abundance of every unique TCRbeta CDR3 rearrangement. For each sample, productive Simpson clonality was calculated by taking the square root of Simpson's diversity index across productive rearrangements. As stored in TCRdb, this immuneACCESS dataset retains in-frame rearrangements with V and J assigned. A fraction of the clones does not appear; measured against another copy, unresolved V genes explain less than half of the discrepancy, and the remainder lacks a known reason. The DNA was the basis for D and trimming; V, J and clone size are from that table. Recorded for this sample are more than 70,000 clones; about 87% of them occurred a single time. The ten largest clones add up to around a tenth of the sample.

This sample is drawn from a study of blood T cell repertoires in COVID-19 (dated by TCRdb to about 2020). In the study overall: Collaborator samples came from the United States, Italy and Spain and covered acute and convalescent phases of COVID-19. The prospective study material was composed of cDNA or gDNA derived from T cells, B-cell-depleted T cells, or PBMCs. Deeply sampled blood TCRbeta repertoires from subjects exposed to, actively infected with, or recovered from COVID-19 were included in the dataset. The repertoires were made available in a free public database intended to serve as a resource for research on the immune response to SARS-CoV-2. The samples were drawn from two sources: the first 160 participants of the ongoing ImmuneRACE study, and approximately 1,300 subjects contributed by 6 global collaborators. The sample metadata nearly always contained a de-identified subject ID, COVID-19 status, age in years and sex. HLA class I and class II types, where available, came from metadata supplied by the sample provider rather than from assay-based typing. Results the study describes overall, beyond this receptor: Clinical and demographic metadata were provided uncurated, with the amount varying by source and participant.

The collaborating institutions used their own protocols to collect whole blood in K2EDTA tubes. For TCRbeta analysis, collaborators shipped samples in one of three forms: frozen whole blood, isolated PBMCs, or DNA extracted from either of those sample types. The receptor chain draws on TRBV5-6 and TRBJ2-3, with TRBD2 tentatively as D gene (5 bases match). The material sequenced was peripheral blood. This TCR came from a human donor in a cohort sampled during active COVID-19. DNA sequence: TGTGCCAGCAGCTTCGGGAATACACTAGTCTCGGCAGATACGCAGTATTTT. Its protein product is CASSFGNTLVSADTQYF.